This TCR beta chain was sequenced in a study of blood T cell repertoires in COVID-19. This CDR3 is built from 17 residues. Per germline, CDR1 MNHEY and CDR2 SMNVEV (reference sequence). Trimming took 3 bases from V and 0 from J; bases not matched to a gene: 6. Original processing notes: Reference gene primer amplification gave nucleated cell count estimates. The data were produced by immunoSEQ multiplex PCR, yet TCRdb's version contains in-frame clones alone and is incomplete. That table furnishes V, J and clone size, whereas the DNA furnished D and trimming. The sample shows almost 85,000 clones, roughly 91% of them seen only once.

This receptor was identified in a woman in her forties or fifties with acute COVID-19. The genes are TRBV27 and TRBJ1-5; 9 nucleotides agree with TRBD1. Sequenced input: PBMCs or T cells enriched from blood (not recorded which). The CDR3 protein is CASSFRQGVGSNQPQHF. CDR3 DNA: TGTGCCAGCAGTTTCCGACAGGGGGTCGGTAGCAATCAGCCCCAGCATTTT.